Following are 13 T cell receptor beta chains from one sample sequenced in a study of T-cell reconstitution after alpha-beta-depleted transplantation in children (dated by TCRdb to 2015 to 2016). The method was PCR. The sequencer listed for this sample is Illumina HiSeq 2500. TCR libraries were prepared with molecular barcoding, using unique molecular identifiers to normalize TCRbeta repertoire quantification. The public reads were run again by TCRdb, first through fastp at Q25 and then through MiXCR, and only productive beta chains were kept. Identical CDR3 proteins give one entry, which carries the most common genes and DNA. The sample table shows hundreds of thousands of distinct CDR3 sequences, and roughly 15% are seen once. The ten most abundant clones make up approximately 4.2% of the sample. This specimen was PBMCs, taken from the stem cell graft. The receptors come from a human donor who donated a stem cell graft to a child with Fanconi anemia.

This rearrangement joins TRBV28 to TRBJ1-5, with D possibly matching TRBD1 (6 bases). Trimming left V 2 bases short and J 5 bases short, with 10 bases between. The CDR3 has 14 residues. Germline values: CDR1 MDHEN, CDR2 SYDVKM. CDR3 DNA: TGTGCCAGCAGTTTACGTCAGGGGTATCAGCCCCAGCATTTT. This codes for CASSLRQGYQPQHF.

This clonotype came up many times. The chain uses TRBV9 and TRBJ2-5; D perhaps matches TRBD1 (5 bases). Germline CDR1 and CDR2: SGDLS and YYNGEE. There are 14 residues in the CDR3. Trimming cost V 0 bases and J 7 bases, with 13 bases left between them. This CDR3 is CASSVAPGKGTQYF. The CDR3 bases are TGTGCCAGCAGCGTAGCTCCAGGGAAGGGGACCCAGTACTTC. Variable domain in full (rest from reference TRBV9 and TRBJ2-5): DSGVTQTPKHLITATGQRVTLRCSPRSGDLSVYWYQQSLDQGLQFLIQYYNGEERAKGNILERFSAQQFPDLHSELNLSSLELGDSALYFCASSVAPGKGTQYFGPGTRLLVL.

This clonotype was observed a few times. The chain recombines TRBV7-9 with TRBJ1-2, with 7 nucleotides matching TRBD1. The ends lost 4 bases at V and 8 bases at J; junction bases unmatched: 13. This CDR3 region has 15 residues. Germline lookup yields CDR1 SEHNR and CDR2 FQNEAQ (reference sequence). In nucleotides, the CDR3 is TGTGCCAGCAGCTCAACTAACAGGGGATTCGGGGGCTACACCTTC. This gives the protein CASSSTNRGFGGYTF.

This clonotype was counted at least ten times. V usage is TRBV29-1 and J usage is TRBJ2-5; 16 bases are shared with TRBD2. This CDR3 has 16 residues. Germline loops: CDR1 SQVTM, CDR2 ANQGSEA. Trimming removed 4 bases from V and 3 bases from J; junction bases left unmatched: 5. Here the CDR3 reads CSVALGTSGGEETQYF. CDR3 coding DNA: TGCAGCGTTGCCCTCGGGACTAGCGGGGGGGAAGAGACCCAGTACTTC. Looking up the rest from reference TRBV29-1 and TRBJ2-5 gives the full variable domain: SAVISQKPSRDICQRGTSLTIQCQVDSQVTMMFWYRQQPGQSLTLIATANQGSEATYESGFVIDKFPISRPNLTFSTLTVSNMSPEDSSIYLCSVALGTSGGEETQYFGPGTRLLVL.

The gene calls are TRBV28 and TRBJ2-7; tentative D call: TRBD2 (6 bases). CDR3 length equals 15 residues. Germline V gene lookup returns CDR1 MDHEN and CDR2 SYDVKM. Trimming removed 6 bases from V and 5 bases from J, with 20 bases in between. As DNA, the CDR3 is TGTGCCAGCAGCCCCGGTGGTTTGGCGGGGAACGAGCAGTACGTC. Translating gives CASSPGGLAGNEQYV.

This clonotype was detected only a few times. This chain joins TRBV5-4 and TRBJ2-5; 9 bases line up with TRBD1. The CDR3 extends over 14 amino acids. Germline CDR1 reads SGHNT; CDR2 reads YYREEE (reference sequence). V lost 3 bases, J lost 4 bases, and 4 bases stayed unmatched. The CDR3 protein is CASSSGQGPETQYF. CDR3 bases: TGTGCCAGCAGCTCGGGACAGGGTCCAGAGACCCAGTACTTC. Full variable domain (outside the CDR3, taken from reference TRBV5-4 and TRBJ2-5): ETGVTQSPTHLIKTRGQQVTLRCSSQSGHNTVSWYQQALGQGPQFIFQYYREEENGRGNFPPRFSGLQFPNYSSELNVNALELDDSALYLCASSSGQGPETQYFGPGTRLLVL.

There are a few counts of this clonotype. This sequence joins TRBV7-8 and TRBJ2-2; D not resolved. The CDR3 totals 16 residues. Germline lookup yields CDR1 SGHVS and CDR2 FQNEAQ. V lost 3 bases and J 7 bases, leaving 18 bases between the germline ends. DNA of the CDR3: TGTGCCAGCAGCTTTGGGGAACCAGGAATCAGCGGGGAGCTGTTTTTT. Translation: CASSFGEPGISGELFF.

This clonotype was seen a handful of times. The V call is TRBV6-2 or TRBV6-3, the J call TRBJ1-5; D not resolved. The CDR3 extends over 16 amino acids. Trimming removed 2 bases at V and 0 bases at J, with 11 bases between. Germline CDR1 and CDR2: MNHEY and SVGEGT. The CDR3 DNA follows: TGTGCCAGCAGTTACCGTCGAGCTAATAGCAATCAGCCCCAGCATTTT. Translated, it gives CASSYRRANSNQPQHF.

The V and J genes are TRBV6-2 or TRBV6-3 and TRBJ2-7; 9 positions match TRBD2. Trimming took 0 bases from V and 2 from J; bases not matched to a gene: 14. CDR1 is MNHEY and CDR2 is SVGEGT in the germline V gene. This CDR3 is 19 amino acids long. For the CDR3, the DNA is TGTGCCAGCAGTTACTCAACTAGCGGGCCCCAGTACCCTCCCTACGAGCAGTACTTC. Its translation: CASSYSTSGPQYPPYEQYF.

This clonotype came up many times. This chain links TRBV7-8 with TRBJ2-7, with TRBD1 matching 8 bases. Germline V gene data show CDR1 as SGHVS and CDR2 as FQNEAQ. The V and J ends lost 5 bases and 1 base, in that order; junction bases with no gene match: 13. The CDR3 spans 17 residues. The CDR3 DNA reads as TGTGCCAGCAGCCCCGACAGGGGTGTTACGATTTCCTACGAGCAGTACTTC. Translated: CASSPDRGVTISYEQYF.

The CDR3 DNA sequence: TGTGCCAGCAGTTTTGGACAGGGGGTCTATAATTCACCCCTCCACTTT. It specifies CASSFGQGVYNSPLHF. V gene TRBV12-3 or TRBV12-4 combines with J gene TRBJ1-6; 10 nucleotides align to TRBD1. The CDR3 sequence is 16 residues long. The ends lost 3 bases at V and 3 bases at J; junction bases unmatched: 2.

The V gene is TRBV10-3, the J gene TRBJ2-1, with D possibly matching TRBD1 (6 bases). Per the germline V gene, CDR1 is ENHRY and CDR2 is SYGVKD. This CDR3 spans 12 amino acids. Trimming removed 8 bases from V and 4 bases from J, with 9 bases in between. The CDR3 here is CAIGQLYNEQFF. The CDR3 DNA follows: TGTGCCATCGGACAGTTGTACAATGAGCAGTTCTTC.

At least ten counts were recorded for this clonotype. This chain joins TRBV29-1 and TRBJ1-1, with TRBD1 matching over 8 bases. Germline V CDR1 and CDR2: SQVTM, ANQGSEA. The CDR3 spans 15 residues. V shed 3 bases and J 3 bases; nucleotides not matched to a gene: 9. CDR3 coding DNA: TGCAGCGTTGACCAGACAGGGGTCGGGTACACTGAAGCTTTCTTT. Translating it yields CSVDQTGVGYTEAFF.